Listed here is a single T cell receptor beta chain. The antigen remains unidentified. This record belongs to a study of early T cells in non-severe SARS-CoV-2 infection. Study-wide context: Sequencing of unsorted whole blood was done on bulk RNA, leaving chains unpaired. Study-level points and caveats: VDJdb matching, biased toward anti-spike CD8 responses, missed private and CD4 specificities.

Individual cDNA molecules received unique molecular identifiers. TCRdb re-analysed the 5' RACE reads in MiXCR, keeping a single row per CDR3 protein. The sample contains more than 70,000 distinct CDR3 sequences, roughly an eighth of which appear only once. The sample consisted of whole blood. The clonotype originates from an adult who was a healthcare worker with PCR-confirmed SARS-CoV-2 infection or an uninfected control (not recorded which).

The CDR3 spells CAISGTSGEETQYF. The CDR3, as DNA: TGTGCCATCAGTGGGACTAGCGGAGAAGAGACCCAGTACTTC. The rearrangement uses TRBV10-3 and TRBJ2-5; 10 nucleotides agree with TRBD2. The germline gives CDR1 ENHRY, CDR2 SYGVKD. The V and J ends lost 4 bases and 3 bases, in that order; junction bases with no gene match: 2. There are 14 residues in the CDR3.